This T cell receptor (beta chain) was sequenced during a study of blood T cell repertoires in COVID-19. Whole-study context: Acute and convalescent COVID-19 samples came from the United States, Italy and Spain. Nucleic acid was either cDNA or gDNA, and it came from T cells, B-cell-depleted T cells, or PBMCs.

The CDR3 consists of 16 residues. The V end lost 4 bases, the J end lost 0 bases, and 14 bases lay between the germline ends. Authors' data handling: Estimation of nucleated cell counts relied on the amplification of reference gene primers. TCRdb's table, derived via immunoSEQ multiplex PCR, lists solely in-frame clones and lacks some. Clone size and V and J calls were adopted from that table, with D and trimming inferred from the DNA. The sample shows 150,000 to 200,000 clones, 75% to 85% of them seen only once. The gene calls are TRBV23-1 and TRBJ2-3; D is perhaps TRBD2 (6 bases). TRBV23-1 is classed as an ORF, of uncertain function. Specimen: peripheral blood. The sequence derives from a human donor in a cohort sampled during active COVID-19. In DNA, the CDR3 is TGCGCCAGCAGTCCGGGGGTCCAGCGGAGCACAGATACGCAGTATTTT. It codes for CASSPGVQRSTDTQYF.